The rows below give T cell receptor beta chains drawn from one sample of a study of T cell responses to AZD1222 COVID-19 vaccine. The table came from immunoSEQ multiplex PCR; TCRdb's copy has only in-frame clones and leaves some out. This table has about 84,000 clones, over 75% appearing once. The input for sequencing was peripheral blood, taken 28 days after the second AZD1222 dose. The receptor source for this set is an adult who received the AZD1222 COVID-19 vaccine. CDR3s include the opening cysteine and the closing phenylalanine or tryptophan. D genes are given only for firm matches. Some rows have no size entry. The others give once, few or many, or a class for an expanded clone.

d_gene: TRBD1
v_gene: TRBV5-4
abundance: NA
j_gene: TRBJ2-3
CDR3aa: CASSLRRDRGTDTQYF
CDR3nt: TGTGCCAGCAGCTTGAGGAGAGACAGGGGCACAGATACGCAGTATTTT

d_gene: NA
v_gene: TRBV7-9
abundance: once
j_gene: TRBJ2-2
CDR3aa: CASRNRGDHTGELFF
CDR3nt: TGTGCCAGCAGAAATAGAGGGGACCACACCGGGGAGCTGTTTTTT

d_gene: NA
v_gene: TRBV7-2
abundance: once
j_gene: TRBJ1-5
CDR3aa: CASSLAGGRYSNQPQHF
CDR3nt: TGTGCCAGCAGCCTCGCTGGCGGGCGATATAGCAATCAGCCCCAGCATTTT

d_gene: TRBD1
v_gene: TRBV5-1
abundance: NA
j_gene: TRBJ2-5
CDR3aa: CASSLRTDRDLQETQYF
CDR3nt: TGCGCCAGCAGCTTGAGAACGGACAGGGACCTACAAGAGACCCAGTACTTC

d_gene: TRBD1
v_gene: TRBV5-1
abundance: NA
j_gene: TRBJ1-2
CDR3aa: CASSPVPGQGLGGYTF
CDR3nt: TGCGCCAGCAGCCCCGTCCCGGGACAGGGATTGGGGGGCTACACCTTC

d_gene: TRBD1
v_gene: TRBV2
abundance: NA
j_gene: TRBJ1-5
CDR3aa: CASSMTGEYQPQHF
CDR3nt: TGTGCCAGCAGTATGACAGGGGAATATCAGCCCCAGCATTTT

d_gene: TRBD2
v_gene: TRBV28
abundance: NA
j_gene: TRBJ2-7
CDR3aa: CASSLGLAGASYEQYF
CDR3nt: TGTGCCAGCAGTTTGGGTCTAGCGGGCGCCTCCTACGAGCAGTACTTC

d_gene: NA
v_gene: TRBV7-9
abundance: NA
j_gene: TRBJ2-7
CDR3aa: CASSSGRTYEQYF
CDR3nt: TGTGCCAGCAGCTCGGGACGGACCTACGAGCAGTACTTC

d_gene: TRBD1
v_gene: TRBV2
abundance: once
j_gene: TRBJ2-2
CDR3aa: CASSSLQGAGELFF
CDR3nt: TGTGCCAGCAGTTCACTACAGGGGGCCGGGGAGCTGTTTTTT

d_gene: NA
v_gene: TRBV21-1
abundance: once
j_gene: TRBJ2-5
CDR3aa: CASFTPGQGSKTQYF
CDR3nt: TGTGCCAGCTTCACACCAGGGCAGGGGAGTAAGACCCAGTACTTC

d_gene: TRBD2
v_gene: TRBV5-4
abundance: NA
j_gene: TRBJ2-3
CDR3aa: CASSLGGLAGAMGDTQYF
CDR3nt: TGTGCCAGCAGCTTGGGTGGGCTAGCGGGAGCCATGGGAGATACGCAGTATTTT

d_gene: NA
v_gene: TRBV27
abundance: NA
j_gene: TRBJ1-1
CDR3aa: CASSLRGGTEAFF
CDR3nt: TGTGCCAGCAGTTTAAGGGGGGGTACTGAAGCTTTCTTT

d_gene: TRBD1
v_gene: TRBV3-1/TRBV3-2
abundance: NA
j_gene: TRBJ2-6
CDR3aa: CASSQDSGQGRIVRYTGANVLTF
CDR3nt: TGTGCCAGCAGCCAAGATAGTGGACAGGGGCGAATCGTCCGGTATACTGGGGCCAACGTCCTGACTTTC

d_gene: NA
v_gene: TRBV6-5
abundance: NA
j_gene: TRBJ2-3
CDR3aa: CASQGWSTDTQYF
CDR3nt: TGTGCCAGCCAGGGGTGGAGTACAGATACGCAGTATTTT

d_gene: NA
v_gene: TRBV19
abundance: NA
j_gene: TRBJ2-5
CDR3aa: CASSPFFPYSGETQYF
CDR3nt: TGTGCCAGTAGTCCATTCTTTCCCTACAGTGGGGAGACCCAGTACTTC

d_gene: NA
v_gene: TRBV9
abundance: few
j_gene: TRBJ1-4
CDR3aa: CASSPGLVTNEKLFF
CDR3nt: TGTGCCAGCAGCCCGGGCCTAGTAACTAATGAAAAACTGTTTTTT

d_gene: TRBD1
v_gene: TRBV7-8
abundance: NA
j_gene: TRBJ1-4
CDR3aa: CASSLPQGAGEKLFF
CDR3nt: TGTGCCAGCAGCCTACCACAGGGGGCTGGTGAAAAACTGTTTTTT

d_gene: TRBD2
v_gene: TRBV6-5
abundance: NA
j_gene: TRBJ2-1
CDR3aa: CASKRGHNEQFF
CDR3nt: TGTGCCAGCAAGCGGGGGCACAATGAGCAGTTCTTC

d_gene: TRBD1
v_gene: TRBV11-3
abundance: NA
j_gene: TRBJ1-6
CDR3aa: CASSRGQNNSPLHF
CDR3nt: TGTGCCAGCAGCCGGGGACAGAATAATTCACCCCTCCACTTT

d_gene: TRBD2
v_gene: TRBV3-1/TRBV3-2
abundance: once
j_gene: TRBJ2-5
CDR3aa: CASSQVRGGEETQYF
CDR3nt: TGTGCCAGCAGCCAAGTCCGGGGAGGGGAAGAGACCCAGTACTTC

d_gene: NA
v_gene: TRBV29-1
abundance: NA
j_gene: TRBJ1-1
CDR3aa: CSADRSNTEAFF
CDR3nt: TGCAGCGCGGACAGATCCAACACTGAAGCTTTCTTT

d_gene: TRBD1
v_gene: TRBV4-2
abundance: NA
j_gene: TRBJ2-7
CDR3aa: CASSQAGTEYYEQYF
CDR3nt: TGTGCCAGCAGCCAAGCCGGGACAGAGTACTACGAGCAGTACTTC

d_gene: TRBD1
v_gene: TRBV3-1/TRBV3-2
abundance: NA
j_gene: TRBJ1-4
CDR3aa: CASSHGTGGLNEKLFF
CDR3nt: TGTGCCAGCAGCCACGGGACAGGGGGATTAAATGAAAAACTGTTTTTT

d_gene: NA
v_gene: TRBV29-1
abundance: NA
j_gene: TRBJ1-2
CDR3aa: CSARRDLKDGYTF
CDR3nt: TGCAGCGCACGCCGGGACCTCAAGGATGGCTACACCTTC

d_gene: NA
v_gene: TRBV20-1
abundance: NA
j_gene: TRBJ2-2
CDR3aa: CSARAGELFF
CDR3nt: TGCAGTGCCCGGGCCGGGGAGCTGTTTTTT

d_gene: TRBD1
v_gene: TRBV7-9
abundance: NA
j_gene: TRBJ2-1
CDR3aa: CASSSPRGPYNEQFF
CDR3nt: TGTGCCAGCAGCTCCCCCAGGGGGCCCTACAATGAGCAGTTCTTC

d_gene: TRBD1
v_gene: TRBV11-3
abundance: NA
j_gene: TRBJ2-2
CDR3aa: CASSADRSAGELFF
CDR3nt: TGTGCCAGCAGCGCGGACAGGTCGGCCGGGGAGCTGTTTTTT

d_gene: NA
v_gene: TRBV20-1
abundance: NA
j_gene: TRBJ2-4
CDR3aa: CKEGWGNIQYF
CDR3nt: TGCAAAGAAGGGTGGGGGAACATTCAGTACTTC

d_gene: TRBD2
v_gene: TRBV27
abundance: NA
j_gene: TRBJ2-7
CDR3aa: CASSPLAGGILREQYF
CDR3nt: TGTGCCAGCAGTCCCCTGGCGGGGGGGATCCTACGTGAGCAGTACTTC

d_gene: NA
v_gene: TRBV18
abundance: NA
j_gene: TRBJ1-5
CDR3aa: CASSPMGGSNQPQHF
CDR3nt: TGTGCCAGCTCACCTATGGGAGGGAGCAATCAGCCCCAGCATTTT

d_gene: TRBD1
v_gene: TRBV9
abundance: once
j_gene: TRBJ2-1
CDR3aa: CASSGQGTGEQFF
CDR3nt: TGTGCCAGCAGCGGACAGGGAACCGGTGAGCAGTTCTTC

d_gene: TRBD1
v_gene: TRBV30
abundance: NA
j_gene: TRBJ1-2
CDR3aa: CARGQGSRYGYTF
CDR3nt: TGTGCCAGGGGGCAGGGTTCTCGCTATGGCTACACCTTC

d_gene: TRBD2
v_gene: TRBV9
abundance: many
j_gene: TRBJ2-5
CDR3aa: CASSGTSRGETQYF
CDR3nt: TGTGCCAGCAGCGGGACTAGTCGGGGAGAGACCCAGTACTTC

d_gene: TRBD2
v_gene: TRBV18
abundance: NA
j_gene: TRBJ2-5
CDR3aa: CASSPGLEVTQYF
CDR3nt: TGTGCCAGCTCTCCGGGACTAGAGGTGACCCAGTACTTC

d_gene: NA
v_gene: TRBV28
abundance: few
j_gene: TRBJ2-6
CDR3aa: CASSFEYFNSGANVLTF
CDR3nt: TGTGCCAGCAGTTTCGAATACTTCAACTCTGGGGCCAACGTCCTGACTTTC

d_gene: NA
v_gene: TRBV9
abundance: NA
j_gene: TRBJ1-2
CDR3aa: CASSAGILYGYTF
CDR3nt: TGTGCCAGCAGCGCCGGGATATTATATGGCTACACCTTC

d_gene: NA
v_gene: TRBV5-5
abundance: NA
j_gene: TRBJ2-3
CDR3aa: CASSVDLRADTQYF
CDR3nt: TGTGCCAGCAGCGTGGACTTGAGGGCAGATACGCAGTATTTT

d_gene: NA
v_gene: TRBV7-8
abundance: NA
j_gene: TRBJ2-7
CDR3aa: CASSPNWGGNSYEQYF
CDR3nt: TGTGCCAGCAGCCCCAATTGGGGCGGCAACTCCTACGAGCAGTACTTC

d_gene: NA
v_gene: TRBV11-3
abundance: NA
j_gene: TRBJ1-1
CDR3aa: CASSQYYTEAFF
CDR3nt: TGTGCCAGCAGCCAATACTACACTGAAGCTTTCTTT

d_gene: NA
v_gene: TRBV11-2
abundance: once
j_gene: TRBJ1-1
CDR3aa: CASSLRGKNTEAFF
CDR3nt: TGTGCCAGCAGCTTACGGGGGAAGAACACTGAAGCTTTCTTT

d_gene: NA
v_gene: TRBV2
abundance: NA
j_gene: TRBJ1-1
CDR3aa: CASSDWQKEAFF
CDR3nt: TGTGCCAGCAGTGATTGGCAAAAAGAAGCTTTCTTT

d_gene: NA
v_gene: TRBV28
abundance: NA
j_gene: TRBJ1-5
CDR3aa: CASSLPTVVSNQPQHF
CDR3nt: TGTGCCAGCAGTCTCCCAACAGTGGTTAGCAATCAGCCCCAGCATTTT

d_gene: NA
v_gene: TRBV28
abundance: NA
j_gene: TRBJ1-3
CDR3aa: CASCLGGVGGNTIYF
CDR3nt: TGTGCCAGCTGCCTTGGGGGTGTCGGTGGAAACACCATATATTTT